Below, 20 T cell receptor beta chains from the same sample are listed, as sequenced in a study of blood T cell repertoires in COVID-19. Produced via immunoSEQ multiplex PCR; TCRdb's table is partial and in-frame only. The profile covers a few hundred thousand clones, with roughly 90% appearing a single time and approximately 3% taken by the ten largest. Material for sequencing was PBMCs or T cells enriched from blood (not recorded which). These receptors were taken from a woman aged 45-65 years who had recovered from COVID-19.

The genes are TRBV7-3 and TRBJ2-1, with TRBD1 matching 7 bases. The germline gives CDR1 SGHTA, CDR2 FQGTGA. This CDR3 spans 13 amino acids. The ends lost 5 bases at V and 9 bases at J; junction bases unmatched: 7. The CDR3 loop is CASSPGTDGEQFF. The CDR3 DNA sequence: TGTGCCAGCAGCCCGGGGACAGATGGTGAGCAGTTCTTC.

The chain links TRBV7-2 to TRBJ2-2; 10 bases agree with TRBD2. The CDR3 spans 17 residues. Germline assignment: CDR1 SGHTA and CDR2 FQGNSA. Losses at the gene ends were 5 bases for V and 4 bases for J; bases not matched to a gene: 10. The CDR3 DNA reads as TGTGCCAGCAGCCTCACCGGGACTAGCGTGACCACCGGGGAGCTGTTTTTT. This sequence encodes CASSLTGTSVTTGELFF.

Here the CDR3 DNA reads TGTGCCAGCAGTGAAGGGAGGAGCTCCTACGAGCAGTACTTC. Protein sequence: CASSEGRSSYEQYF. V usage is TRBV27 and J usage is TRBJ2-7; the D gene is possibly TRBD2 (6 bases). Germline assignment: CDR1 MNHEY and CDR2 SMNVEV (reference sequence). This CDR3 spans 14 amino acids. Trimming removed 5 bases from V and 0 bases from J, with 11 bases in between.

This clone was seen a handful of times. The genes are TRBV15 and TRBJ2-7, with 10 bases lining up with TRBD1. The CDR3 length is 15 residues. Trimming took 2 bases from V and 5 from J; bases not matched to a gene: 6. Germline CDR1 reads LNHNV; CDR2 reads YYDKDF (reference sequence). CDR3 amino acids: CATSRPGQGLNEQYF. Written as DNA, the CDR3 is TGTGCCACCAGCAGACCGGGACAGGGGCTCAACGAGCAGTACTTC.

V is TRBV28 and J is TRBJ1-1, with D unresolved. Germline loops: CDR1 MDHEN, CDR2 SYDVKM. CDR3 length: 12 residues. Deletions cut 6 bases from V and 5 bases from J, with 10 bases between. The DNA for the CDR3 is TGTGCCAGCAGCGAGTGGGCTACTGAAGCTTTCTTT. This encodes CASSEWATEAFF.

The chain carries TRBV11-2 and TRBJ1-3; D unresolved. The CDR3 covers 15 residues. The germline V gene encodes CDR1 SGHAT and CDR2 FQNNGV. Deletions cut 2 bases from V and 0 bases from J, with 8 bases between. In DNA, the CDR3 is TGTGCCAGCAGCTTAAACAGATACTCTGGAAACACCATATATTTT. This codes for CASSLNRYSGNTIYF.

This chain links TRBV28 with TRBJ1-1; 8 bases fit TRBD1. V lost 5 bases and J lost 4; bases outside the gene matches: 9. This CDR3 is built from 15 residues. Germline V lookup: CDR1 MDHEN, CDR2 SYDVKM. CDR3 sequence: CASSRPGGRVTEAFF. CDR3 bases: TGTGCCAGCAGTCGCCCAGGGGGCAGGGTCACTGAAGCTTTCTTT.

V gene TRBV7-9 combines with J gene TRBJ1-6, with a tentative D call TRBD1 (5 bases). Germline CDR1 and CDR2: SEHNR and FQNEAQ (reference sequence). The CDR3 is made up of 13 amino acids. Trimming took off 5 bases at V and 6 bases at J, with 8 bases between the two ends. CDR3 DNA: TGTGCCAGCAGCCGACAGAGTAATTCACCCCTCCACTTT. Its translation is CASSRQSNSPLHF.

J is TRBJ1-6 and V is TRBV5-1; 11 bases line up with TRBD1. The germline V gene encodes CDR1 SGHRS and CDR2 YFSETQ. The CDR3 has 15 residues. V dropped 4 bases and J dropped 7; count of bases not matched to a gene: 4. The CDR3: CASSPRDRGNSPLHF. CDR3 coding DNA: TGCGCCAGCAGCCCCAGGGACAGGGGGAATTCACCCCTCCACTTT.

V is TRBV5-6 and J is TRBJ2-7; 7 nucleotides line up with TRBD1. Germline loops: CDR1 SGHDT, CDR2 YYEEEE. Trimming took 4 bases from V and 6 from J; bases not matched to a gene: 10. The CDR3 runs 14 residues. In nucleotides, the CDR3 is TGTGCCAGCAGCCATGGCGGCAGGGGGATCGAGCAGTACTTC. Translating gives CASSHGGRGIEQYF.

The CDR3: CASTSGLAGGTQYF. The DNA for the CDR3 is TGTGCCAGCACCTCAGGCCTAGCGGGAGGAACCCAGTACTTC. The chain has TRBV28 and TRBJ2-5, with 11 bases that match TRBD2. The CDR3 loop spans 14 amino acids. V trimming: 7 bases; J trimming: 8 bases; junction bases outside the gene matches: 9. Germline V gives CDR1 MDHEN, CDR2 SYDVKM.

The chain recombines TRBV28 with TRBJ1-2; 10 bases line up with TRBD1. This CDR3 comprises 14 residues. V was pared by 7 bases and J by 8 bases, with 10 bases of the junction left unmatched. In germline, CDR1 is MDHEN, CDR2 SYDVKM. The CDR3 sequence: CASTSTGGSLGYTF. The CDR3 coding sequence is TGTGCCAGCACTTCGACAGGGGGCAGTTTAGGCTACACCTTC.

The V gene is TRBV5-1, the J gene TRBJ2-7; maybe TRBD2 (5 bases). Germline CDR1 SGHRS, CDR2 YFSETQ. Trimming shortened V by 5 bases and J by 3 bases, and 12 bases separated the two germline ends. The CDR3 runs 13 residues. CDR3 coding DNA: TGCGCCAGCAGGCTTAGCGCTAACTACGAGCAGTACTTC. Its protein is CASRLSANYEQYF.

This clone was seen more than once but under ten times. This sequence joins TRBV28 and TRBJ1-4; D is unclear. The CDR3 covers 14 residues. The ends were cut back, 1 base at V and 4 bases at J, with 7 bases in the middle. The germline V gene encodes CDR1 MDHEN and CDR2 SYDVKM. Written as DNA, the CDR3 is TGTGCCAGCAGTTTATTGGAGTATAATGAAAAACTGTTTTTT. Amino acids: CASSLLEYNEKLFF.

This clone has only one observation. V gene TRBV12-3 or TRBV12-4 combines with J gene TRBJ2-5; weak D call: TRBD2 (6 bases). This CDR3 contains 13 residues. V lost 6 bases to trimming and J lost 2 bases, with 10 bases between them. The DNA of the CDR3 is TGTGCCAGCAGCCGGACTATACAAGAGACCCAGTACTTC. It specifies CASSRTIQETQYF.

CDR3 nucleotides: TGTGCCGTCCAGCCGGGACAATCCATCTATGGCTACACCTTC. Translated: CAVQPGQSIYGYTF. V and J are TRBV6-6 and TRBJ1-2; tentative D call: TRBD1 (6 bases). Trimming left V 11 bases short and J 4 bases short, with 20 bases between. CDR1 and CDR2 (germline): MNHNY, SVGAGI (reference sequence). The CDR3 has 14 residues.

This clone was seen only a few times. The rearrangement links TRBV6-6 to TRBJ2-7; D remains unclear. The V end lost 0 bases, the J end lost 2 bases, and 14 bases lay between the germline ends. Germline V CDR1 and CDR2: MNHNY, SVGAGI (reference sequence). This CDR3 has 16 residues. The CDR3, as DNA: TGTGCCAGCAGTTACTCAGTAGCCGGCAATACCTACGAGCAGTACTTC. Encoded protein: CASSYSVAGNTYEQYF.

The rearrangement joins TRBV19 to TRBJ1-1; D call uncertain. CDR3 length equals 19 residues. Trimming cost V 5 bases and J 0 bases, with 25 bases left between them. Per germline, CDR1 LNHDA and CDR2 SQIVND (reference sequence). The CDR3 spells CASSLGWKAVIGMNTEAFF. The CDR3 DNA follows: TGTGCCAGTAGTCTAGGGTGGAAGGCGGTAATCGGAATGAACACTGAAGCTTTCTTT.

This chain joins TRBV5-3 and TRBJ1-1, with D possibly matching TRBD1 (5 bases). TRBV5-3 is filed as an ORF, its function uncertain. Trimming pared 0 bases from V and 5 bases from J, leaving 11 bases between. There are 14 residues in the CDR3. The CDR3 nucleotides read TGTGCCAGAAGCTTGGGCAGGGATTGGACTGAAGCTTTCTTT. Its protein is CARSLGRDWTEAFF.

The CDR3: CASSLSGTGPYEQYF. CDR3 nucleotide sequence: TGTGCCAGCAGTTTATCCGGGACAGGGCCCTACGAGCAGTACTTC. The chain employs TRBV27 and TRBJ2-7; 9 bases align to TRBD1. The junction had 2 bases not matched to a gene; V was cut back by 0 bases and J by 2 bases. Per germline, CDR1 MNHEY and CDR2 SMNVEV (reference sequence). This CDR3 is built from 15 residues.